Here is one T cell receptor (beta chain) with its context. This clonotype was observed a handful of times. There is no known antigen for this receptor. Base qualities are not at hand, and no much larger clone is one base apart. This specimen comes from a study of regulatory T cells in long-lasting Graves disease (dated by TCRdb to the early 2020s). Notes on the research overall: Antithyroid drugs had been taken for less than 3 months by newly diagnosed Graves' disease patients. Persistent Graves' disease patients were compared with newly diagnosed Graves' disease patients by peripheral blood TCR sequencing and RNA sequencing. The study took place in China and was registered as a clinical trial. A total of around 35 samples were covered by TCR sequencing, comprising some 13 persistent and around 20 newly diagnosed Graves' disease patients. The paper as a whole reports these results and caveats: Preferential use of TRBV28, TRBJ1-2 and TRBJ2-5 was observed in persistent disease, whereas TRBV20-1 and TRBJ2-1 were favored in newly diagnosed disease. As a limitation, the authors acknowledged that the small sample size may reduce accuracy. Only peripheral blood was studied, because thyroid tissue, the primary lesion, was inaccessible. Only the TCR beta chain was sequenced and analyzed. Persistent patients shared more public clonotypes among themselves (more than 2,500) than newly diagnosed patients did (approximately 870). Lower TCR Shannon entropy and fewer highly expanded clones were observed in persistent Graves' disease patients than in newly diagnosed patients, which suggested clonal expansion.

Library preparation used multiplex PCR. Sequenced using an Illumina HiSeq 4000. To build TCR beta libraries, CDR3 regions were amplified by Arm-PCR using iRepertoire HTBI primers. PCR products were gel purified before sequencing. Per the authors' processing: A total of 62 TRBV and 14 TRBJ segments were identified across samples and were used for gene usage analysis of CDR3 amino acid clonotypes. COPE and FqMerger were used to merge the filtered high-quality paired reads into contigs. BLAST was used to align contigs to IMGT TRBV, TRBD and TRBJ reference genes, with CDR3 defined following IMGT. Highly expanded clones were defined as clonotypes with a frequency above 0.1%. Repertoire diversity was measured by Shannon entropy, and V-J evenness by the Gini coefficient. A clonotype found in more than one individual was treated as public. TCRdb ran its own pipeline on the public reads, namely fastp trimming at Q25 and MiXCR clone calling, and kept in-frame beta chains. Rows merge per CDR3 protein into single entries with the most common DNA and genes. Clone size and V and J calls follow TCRdb, not the original study. The sample table holds 450,000 to 700,000 distinct CDR3 sequences, of which roughly 13% were seen once. More than 8.5% of the sample belongs to the ten largest clones.

In light of the paper, this sample's time point label describes: newly diagnosed GD, antithyroid drugs for less than 3 months. For both TCR sequencing and RNA sequencing, RNA was extracted from PBMCs in TRIzol. The diagnosis of Graves' disease followed American Thyroid Association guidelines. Recruitment of patients was carried out at an endocrinology department in Xi'an, China. Each patient gave 8.5 to 9.5 milliliters of peripheral blood, collected in an EDTA anticoagulant tube. Ficoll Paque Plus density gradient separation was used to isolate PBMCs, and no additional T cell sorting was done. An Agilent 2100 Bioanalyzer and agarose gel were used to check RNA quality, and a NanoDrop 2000 was used to measure RNA concentration. CDR1 and CDR2, looked up from the germline V gene, are SGHDT and YYEEEE. There are 19 amino acids in the CDR3, from cysteine to phenylalanine inclusive. Just the 57-base CDR3 DNA is kept, in frame starting at base 1. V is cut back by 4 bases and J by 0 bases, with 12 bases in the junction unmatched.

This sample also appeared in a second study, on T cells in Graves' hyperthyroidism and ophthalmopathy. According to the second study: Graves' hyperthyroidism was defined as stable when no progression to ophthalmopathy occurred over 18 months of follow-up. Hyperthyroidism patients were newly diagnosed, with disease duration under 2 months, and aged 18 to 65 years. Exclusion was applied to patients with uncontrolled infections, other autoimmune diseases, pregnancy or lactation. Diagnoses were established on the basis of clinical symptoms, serum thyroxine and TRAb, thyroid ultrasound, and orbital computed tomography. For the first round of RT-PCR on the TCR CDR3, the HTBI primer set was used together with the Qiagen OneStep RT-PCR kit. Most expanded thyroid clonotypes (frequency above 0.001) were also found in blood, which suggests that blood repertoires may mirror thyroid immune responses. A model built on a 13 V-J signature distinguished ophthalmopathy from stable hyperthyroidism, reaching 87.88% sensitivity and approximately 81% specificity in cross-validation and 80%/75% in testing. In validation, progression to ophthalmopathy was predicted by the model with around 71% sensitivity and under 85% specificity, a median of 6.5 months before onset. TCR V-J signatures able to tell the groups apart were searched for in a discovery cohort of 90 to 100 patients, of whom over 40 had Graves' ophthalmopathy and some 60 had stable Graves' hyperthyroidism. Whether ophthalmopathy could be predicted prospectively was tested in an independent validation cohort made up of under 20 hyperthyroidism patients plus 17 patients who later progressed to ophthalmopathy. The 100 or so discovery patients were randomly split 7:3 into training and test sets. Thyroid tissue and blood T-cell repertoires from six Graves' hyperthyroidism patients were also compared in the study. Once sampling was done, hyperthyroidism patients were given methimazole at a starting dose of 30 mg daily, whereas ophthalmopathy patients were given high-dose intravenous methylprednisolone. Libraries were constructed in a second round of multiplex PCR, after which size selection and purification were carried out. Sequencing of the libraries was done on an Illumina HiSeq2000 using paired-end 100 bp reads. Raw data were processed with SOAPnuke, discarding reads with adapters, uncalled bases, mean Phred below 15, or no exact constant-primer or identifier match. High-quality paired reads were merged with COPE v1.2.5, and unique nucleotide sequences were defined as clonotypes. MiTCR v1.1 was used to align clonotypes to the IMGT TRBV, TRBD and TRBJ reference segments. Analysis was restricted to V-J combinations with a frequency above 0.0001, which covered just over 98% of repertoires. A TCS score was defined as the ratio of F50 (clonal expansion) to E x V (chaos), with BLOSUM62-based TCRdist applied between CDR3 peptides within each V-J. Welch's t-statistics and random forest reduced 500 to 650 V-J features to roughly 13, which were used in a naive Bayes classifier (R e1071). No statistical method was used to fix the sample size in advance, and group allocation was not hidden from the investigators. The paper reports TCR Vbeta CDR3 sequencing of fewer than 150 peripheral blood samples: fewer than 50 ophthalmopathy, under 85 hyperthyroidism and 17 progressor patients.

Recombination joined TRBV5-6 with TRBJ2-3, and TRBD2 matches 12 of the central bases. The sequence was collected from a man aged 30-40 years with Graves disease. Donor details come from another sample of the same person, matched by shared clones. Sequences were derived from peripheral blood mononuclear cells (PBMCs), sampled at new diagnosis, from a patient treated with antithyroid drugs. CDR3 protein: CASSLIGLAGFPSTDTQYF. The bases read TGTGCCAGCAGCCTCATAGGACTAGCGGGATTTCCTAGCACAGATACGCAGTATTTT.